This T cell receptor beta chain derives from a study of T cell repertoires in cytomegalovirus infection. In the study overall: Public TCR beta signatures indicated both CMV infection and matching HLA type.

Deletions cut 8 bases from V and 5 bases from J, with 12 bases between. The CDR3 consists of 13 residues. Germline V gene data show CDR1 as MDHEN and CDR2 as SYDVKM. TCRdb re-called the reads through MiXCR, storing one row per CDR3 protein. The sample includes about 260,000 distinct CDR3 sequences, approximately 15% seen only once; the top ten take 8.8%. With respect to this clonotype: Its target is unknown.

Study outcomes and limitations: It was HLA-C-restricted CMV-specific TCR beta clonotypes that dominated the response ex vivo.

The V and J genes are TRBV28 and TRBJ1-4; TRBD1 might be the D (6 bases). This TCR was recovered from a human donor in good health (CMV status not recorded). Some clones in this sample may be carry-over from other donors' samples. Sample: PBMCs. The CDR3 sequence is CASVTGRNEKLFF. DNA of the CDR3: TGTGCCAGCGTGACAGGACGGAATGAAAAACTGTTTTTT.